This TCR beta chain was obtained from a study of early T cells in non-severe SARS-CoV-2 infection. At the level of the study: Chains were unpaired, as sequencing was done on bulk RNA from unsorted whole blood.

cDNA molecules, individually, were tagged with unique molecular identifiers. Each CDR3 protein is one row after TCRdb ran MiXCR on the 5' RACE reads. The sample has about 80,000 distinct CDR3 sequences; roughly 12% are singletons. CDR3 length: 14 residues. The V gene's germline CDR1 is SGHTA and CDR2 FQGNSA. V lost 3 bases and J lost 7; bases outside the gene matches: 3. Findings and limits, study-wide: CD4 and private specificities were missed by VDJdb matching, which favored anti-spike CD8 responses.

This clonotype was seen at least ten times. Its antigen is still unknown. The receptor was isolated from an adult who was a healthcare worker with PCR-confirmed SARS-CoV-2 infection or an uninfected control (not recorded which). The chain has TRBV7-2 and TRBJ2-7; 13 bases fit TRBD2. Material: whole blood. The CDR3 region is CASSLTSGRYEQYF. The CDR3 bases are TGTGCCAGCAGCTTGACTAGCGGGAGGTATGAGCAGTACTTC.